This entry lists 5 T cell receptor beta chains sequenced from one sample in a study of blood T cells in healthy people across ages. It was with a sample-barcoded 5' primer and a J-beta primer mix that a second PCR of roughly 6 to 12 cycles was run. TCRdb recomputed calls from the 5' RACE reads with MiXCR, one row per CDR3 protein. The sample yields around 1,500,000 distinct CDR3 sequences, roughly 27% seen once. Material: blood. Receptors were obtained from a woman aged 30 to 39 in good health.

The chain is built from TRBV2 and TRBJ1-1, with D uncertain. V was trimmed by 10 bases and J by 0 bases, leaving 6 bases between them. CDR1 SNHLY and CDR2 FYNNEI come from the germline V gene. The CDR3 is made up of 11 amino acids. CDR3 loop: CAIKMNTEAFF. CDR3 DNA sequence: TGTGCCATTAAAATGAACACTGAAGCTTTCTTT.

This clonotype appeared many times. This chain uses TRBV7-2 with TRBJ2-7; weak D call: TRBD1 (5 bases). V was trimmed by 4 bases and J by 0 bases, leaving 7 bases between them. Germline V CDR1 and CDR2: SGHTA, FQGNSA. This CDR3 has 13 amino acids. Here the CDR3 reads CASSSRASYEQYF. The CDR3 DNA follows: TGTGCCAGCAGCTCCAGGGCCTCCTACGAGCAGTACTTC.

This clonotype has a handful of counts. At one of its ends the junction is not consistent with the germline gene, which may arise from a read error. This rearrangement joins TRBV7-2 to TRBJ2-5; TRBD2 aligns across 8 bases. The length of the CDR3 is 15 residues. Germline CDR1 SGHTA, CDR2 FQGNSA. CDR3 sequence reads: CAGSLGGGGGKTQYF. DNA for the CDR3: TGTGCCGGCAGCTTAGGAGGCGGCGGGGGGAAGACCCAGTACTTC.

V is TRBV16 and J is TRBJ2-7, with TRBD1 matching 7 bases. J lost 8 bases, V lost 2 bases, and 6 bases had no gene match. The CDR3 totals 13 residues. Germline CDR1 KGHSY, CDR2 FQNENV. The CDR3 reads CASSQTTGSKQYF. CDR3 nucleotide sequence: TGTGCCAGCAGCCAAACGACAGGGTCCAAGCAGTACTTC.

In its sample, this clonotype was seen a few times. The rearrangement uses TRBV4-3 and TRBJ1-6; D not certain. V lost 1 base, J lost 9 bases, and 4 bases lay in between. CDR1 is LGHNA, CDR2 YSLEER, per germline. This CDR3 contains 12 residues. The CDR3 loop is CASSQGISPLHF. CDR3 bases: TGCGCCAGCAGCCAAGGAATTTCACCCCTCCACTTT.